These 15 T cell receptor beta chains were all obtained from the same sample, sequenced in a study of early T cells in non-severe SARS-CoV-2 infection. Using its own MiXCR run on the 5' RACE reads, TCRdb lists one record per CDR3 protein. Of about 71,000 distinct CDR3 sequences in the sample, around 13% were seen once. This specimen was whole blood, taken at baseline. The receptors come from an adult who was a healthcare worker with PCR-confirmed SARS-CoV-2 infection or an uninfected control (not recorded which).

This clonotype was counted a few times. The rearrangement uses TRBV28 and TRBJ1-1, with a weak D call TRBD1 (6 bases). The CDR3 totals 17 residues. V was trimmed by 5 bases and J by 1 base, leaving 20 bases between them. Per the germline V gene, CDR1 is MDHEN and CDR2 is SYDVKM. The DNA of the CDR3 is TGTGCCAGCAGTCCGACTGGGGGGTCCAGGGGGAACACTGAAGCTTTCTTT. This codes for CASSPTGGSRGNTEAFF.

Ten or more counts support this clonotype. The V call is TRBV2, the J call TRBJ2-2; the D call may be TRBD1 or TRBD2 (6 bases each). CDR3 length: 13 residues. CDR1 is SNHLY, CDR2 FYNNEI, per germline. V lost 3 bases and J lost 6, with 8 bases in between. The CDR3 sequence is CASSEGGPGELFF. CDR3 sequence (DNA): TGTGCCAGCAGTGAGGGGGGCCCCGGGGAGCTGTTTTTT.

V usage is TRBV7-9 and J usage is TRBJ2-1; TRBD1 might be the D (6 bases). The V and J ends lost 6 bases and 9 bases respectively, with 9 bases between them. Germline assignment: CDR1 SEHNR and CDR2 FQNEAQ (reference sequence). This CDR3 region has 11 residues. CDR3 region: CASRGGAEQFF. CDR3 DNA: TGTGCCAGCAGAGGGGGTGCTGAGCAGTTCTTC.

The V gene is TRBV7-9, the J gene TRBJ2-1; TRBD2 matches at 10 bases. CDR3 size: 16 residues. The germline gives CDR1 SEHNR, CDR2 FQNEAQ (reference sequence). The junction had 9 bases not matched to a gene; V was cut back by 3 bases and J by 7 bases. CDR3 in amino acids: CASSFRAGGPGNEQFF. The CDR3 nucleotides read TGTGCCAGCAGCTTTAGAGCGGGAGGGCCAGGGAATGAGCAGTTCTTC.

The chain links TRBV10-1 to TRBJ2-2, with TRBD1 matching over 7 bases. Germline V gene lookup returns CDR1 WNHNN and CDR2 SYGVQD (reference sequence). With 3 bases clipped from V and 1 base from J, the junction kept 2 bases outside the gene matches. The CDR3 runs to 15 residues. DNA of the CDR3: TGCGCCAGCAGTGAAGGGGGCAAGAACACCGGGGAGCTGTTTTTT. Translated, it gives CASSEGGKNTGELFF.

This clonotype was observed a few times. The CDR3 loop is CSARAMGASGSTDTQYF. The CDR3 coding sequence is TGCAGTGCTAGAGCTATGGGCGCTAGCGGGAGCACAGATACGCAGTATTTT. V is TRBV20-1 and J is TRBJ2-3, with 8 nucleotides matching TRBD2. The CDR3 spans 17 residues. Germline trimming cut 1 base from V and 0 bases from J; bases unmatched to any gene: 9. Germline loops: CDR1 DFQATT, CDR2 SNEGSKA (reference sequence).

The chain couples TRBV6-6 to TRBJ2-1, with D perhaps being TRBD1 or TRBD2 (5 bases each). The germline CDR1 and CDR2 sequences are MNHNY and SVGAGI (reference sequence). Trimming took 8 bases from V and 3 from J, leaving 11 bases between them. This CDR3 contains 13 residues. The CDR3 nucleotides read TGTGCCAGCGGCAGGGACGACTACAATGAGCAGTTCTTC. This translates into CASGRDDYNEQFF.

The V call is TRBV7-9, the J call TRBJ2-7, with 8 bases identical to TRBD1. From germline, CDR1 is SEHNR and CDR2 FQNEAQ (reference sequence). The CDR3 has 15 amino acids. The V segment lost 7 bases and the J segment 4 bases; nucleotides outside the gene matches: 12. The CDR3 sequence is CASTPIDRGGYEQYF. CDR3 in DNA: TGTGCCAGCACCCCGATCGACAGGGGTGGTTACGAGCAGTACTTC.

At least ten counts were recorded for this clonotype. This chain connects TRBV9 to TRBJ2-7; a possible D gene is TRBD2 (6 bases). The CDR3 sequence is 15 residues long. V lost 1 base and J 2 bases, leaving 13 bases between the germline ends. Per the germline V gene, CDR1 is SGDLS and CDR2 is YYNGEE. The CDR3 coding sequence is TGTGCCAGCAGCGTAAGCAGCGGGCCTGCCTACGAGCAGTACTTC. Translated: CASSVSSGPAYEQYF.

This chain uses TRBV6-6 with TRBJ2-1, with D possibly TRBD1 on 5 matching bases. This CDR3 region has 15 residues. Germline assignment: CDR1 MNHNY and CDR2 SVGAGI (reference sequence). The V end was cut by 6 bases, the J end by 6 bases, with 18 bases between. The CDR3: CASRPTGWGGNEQFF. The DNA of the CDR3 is TGTGCCAGCAGACCTACAGGCTGGGGTGGCAATGAGCAGTTCTTC.

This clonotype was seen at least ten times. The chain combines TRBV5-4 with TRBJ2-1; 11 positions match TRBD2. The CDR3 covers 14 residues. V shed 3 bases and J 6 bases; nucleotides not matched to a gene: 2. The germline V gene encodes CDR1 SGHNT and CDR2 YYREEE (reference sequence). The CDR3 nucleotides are TGTGCCAGCAGCTGGGGACTAGCGGCCAATGAGCAGTTCTTC. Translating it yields CASSWGLAANEQFF.

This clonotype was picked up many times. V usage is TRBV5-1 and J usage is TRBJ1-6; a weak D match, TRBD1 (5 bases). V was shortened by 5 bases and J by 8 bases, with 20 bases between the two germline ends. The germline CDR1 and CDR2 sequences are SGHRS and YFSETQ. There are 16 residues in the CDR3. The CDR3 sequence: CASRWDRNGRDSPLHF. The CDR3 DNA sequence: TGCGCCAGCAGATGGGACCGCAACGGAAGGGATTCACCCCTCCACTTT. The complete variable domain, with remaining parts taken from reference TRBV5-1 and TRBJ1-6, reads KAGVTQTPRYLIKTRGQQVTLSCSPISGHRSVSWYQQTPGQGLQFLFEYFSETQRNKGNFPGRFSGRQFSNSRSEMNVSTLELGDSALYLCASRWDRNGRDSPLHFGNGTRLTVT.

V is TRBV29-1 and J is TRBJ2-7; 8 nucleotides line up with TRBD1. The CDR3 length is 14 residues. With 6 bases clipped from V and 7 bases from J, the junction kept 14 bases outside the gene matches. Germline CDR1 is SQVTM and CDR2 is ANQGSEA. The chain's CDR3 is CSVHLGQGAGEQYF. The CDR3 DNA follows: TGCAGCGTCCACCTGGGGCAGGGGGCGGGAGAGCAGTACTTC.

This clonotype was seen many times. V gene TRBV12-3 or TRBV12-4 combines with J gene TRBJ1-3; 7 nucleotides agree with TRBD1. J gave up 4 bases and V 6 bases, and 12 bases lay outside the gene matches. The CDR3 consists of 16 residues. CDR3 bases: TGTGCCAGCAGCCTCCAGGGGGATCCTCGAGGAAACACCATATATTTT. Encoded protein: CASSLQGDPRGNTIYF.

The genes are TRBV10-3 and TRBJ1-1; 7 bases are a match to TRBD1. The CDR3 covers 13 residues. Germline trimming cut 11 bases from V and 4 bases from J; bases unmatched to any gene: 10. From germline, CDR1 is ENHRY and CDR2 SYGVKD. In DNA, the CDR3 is TGTGCCGTCAAAGCAGGGGGGGGCACTGAAGCTTTCTTT. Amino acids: CAVKAGGGTEAFF.